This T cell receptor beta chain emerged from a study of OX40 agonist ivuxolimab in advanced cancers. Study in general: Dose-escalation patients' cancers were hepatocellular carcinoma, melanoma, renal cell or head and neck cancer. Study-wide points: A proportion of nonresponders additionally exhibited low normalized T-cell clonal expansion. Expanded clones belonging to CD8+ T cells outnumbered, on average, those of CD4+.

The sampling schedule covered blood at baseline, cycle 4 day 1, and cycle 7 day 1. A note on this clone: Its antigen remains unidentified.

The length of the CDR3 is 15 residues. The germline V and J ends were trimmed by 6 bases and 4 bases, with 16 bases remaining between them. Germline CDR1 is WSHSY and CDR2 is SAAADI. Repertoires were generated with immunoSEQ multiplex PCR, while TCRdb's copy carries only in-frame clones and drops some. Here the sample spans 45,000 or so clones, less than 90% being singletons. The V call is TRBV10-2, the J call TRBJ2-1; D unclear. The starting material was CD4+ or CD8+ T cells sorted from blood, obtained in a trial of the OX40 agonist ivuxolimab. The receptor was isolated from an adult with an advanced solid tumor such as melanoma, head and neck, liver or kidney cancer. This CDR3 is CASRRSRTPYNEQFF. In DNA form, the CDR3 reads TGCGCCAGCAGGCGGAGTAGGACCCCTTACAATGAGCAGTTCTTC.